Reported below is one T cell receptor beta chain. The sample is drawn from a study of blood T cell repertoires in COVID-19. Authors' methods: The assay estimated nucleated cells by amplifying reference gene primers. Method: immunoSEQ multiplex PCR; TCRdb's copy keeps in-frame clones and lacks some. V, J and clone size reflect that table, while D and trimming were determined from the DNA. This table holds 320,000 or so clones, around nine tenths found once. The junction had 11 bases not matched to a gene; V was cut back by 4 bases and J by 3 bases. Germline V lookup: CDR1 SNHLY, CDR2 FYNNEI. CDR3 length: 16 residues.

Material: PBMCs or T cells enriched from blood (not recorded which). The chain joins TRBV2 to TRBJ2-7, with 8 bases aligning to TRBD2. This sequence was found in a man aged 60 to 75 who had recovered from COVID-19. Written as DNA, the CDR3 is TGTGCCAGCAGTGTACTAGCGGAACTCCGGGGCTACGAGCAGTACTTC. Translation gives CASSVLAELRGYEQYF.